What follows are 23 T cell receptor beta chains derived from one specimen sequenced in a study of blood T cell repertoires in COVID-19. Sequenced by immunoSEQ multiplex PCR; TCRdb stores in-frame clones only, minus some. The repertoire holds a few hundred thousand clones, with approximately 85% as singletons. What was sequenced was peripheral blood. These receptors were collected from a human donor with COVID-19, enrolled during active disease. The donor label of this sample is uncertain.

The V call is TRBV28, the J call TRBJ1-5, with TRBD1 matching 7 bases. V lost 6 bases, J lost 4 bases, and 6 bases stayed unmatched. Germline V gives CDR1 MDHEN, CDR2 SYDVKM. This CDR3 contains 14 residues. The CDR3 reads CASRIGQENQPQHF. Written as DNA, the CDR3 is TGTGCCAGCAGGATCGGACAGGAGAATCAGCCCCAGCATTTT.

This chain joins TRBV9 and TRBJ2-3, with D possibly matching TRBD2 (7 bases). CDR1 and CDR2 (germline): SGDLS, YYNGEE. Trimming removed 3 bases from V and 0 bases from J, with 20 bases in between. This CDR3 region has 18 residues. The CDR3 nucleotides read TGTGCCAGCAGCGCGCGGGGCAGGGGAGGGCCTAGCACAGATACGCAGTATTTT. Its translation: CASSARGRGGPSTDTQYF.

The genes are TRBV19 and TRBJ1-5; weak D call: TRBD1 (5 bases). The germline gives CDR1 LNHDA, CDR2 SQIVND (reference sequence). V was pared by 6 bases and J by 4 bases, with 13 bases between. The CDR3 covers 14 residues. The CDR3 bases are TGTGCCAGTAGGACGAGGGGAGGAAATCAGCCCCAGCATTTT. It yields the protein CASRTRGGNQPQHF.

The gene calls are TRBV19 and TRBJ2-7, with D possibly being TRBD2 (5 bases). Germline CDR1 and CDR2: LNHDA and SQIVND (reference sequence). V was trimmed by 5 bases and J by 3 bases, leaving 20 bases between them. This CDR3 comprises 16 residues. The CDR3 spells CASSPITEASSYEQYF. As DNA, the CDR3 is TGTGCCAGTAGTCCTATTACGGAGGCTTCGAGCTACGAGCAGTACTTC. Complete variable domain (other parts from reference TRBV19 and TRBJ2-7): DGGITQSPKYLFRKEGQNVTLSCEQNLNHDAMYWYRQDPGQGLRLIYYSQIVNDFQKGDIAEGYSVSREKKESFPLTVTSAQKNPTAFYLCASSPITEASSYEQYFGPGTRLTVT.

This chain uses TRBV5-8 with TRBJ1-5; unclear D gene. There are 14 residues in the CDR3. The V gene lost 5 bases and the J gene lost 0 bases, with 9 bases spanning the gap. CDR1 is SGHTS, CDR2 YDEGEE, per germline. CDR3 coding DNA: TGTGCCAGCAGTACTAGACATAGCAATCAGCCCCAGCATTTT. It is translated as CASSTRHSNQPQHF.

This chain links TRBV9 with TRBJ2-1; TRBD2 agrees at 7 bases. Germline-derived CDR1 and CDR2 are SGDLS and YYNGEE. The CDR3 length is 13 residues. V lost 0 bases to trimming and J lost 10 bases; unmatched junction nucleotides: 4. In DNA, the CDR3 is TGTGCCAGCAGCGTAGACGGCGGGAGAGAGCAGTTCTTC. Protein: CASSVDGGREQFF.

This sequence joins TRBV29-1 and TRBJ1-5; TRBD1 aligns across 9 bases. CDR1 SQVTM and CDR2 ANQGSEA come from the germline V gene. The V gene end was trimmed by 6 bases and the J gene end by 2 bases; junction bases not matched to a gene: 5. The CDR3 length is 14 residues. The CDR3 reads CSVATGGGNQPQHF. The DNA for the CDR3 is TGCAGCGTAGCCACAGGGGGCGGCAATCAGCCCCAGCATTTT.

The CDR3 bases are TGTGCCAGCAGCTTAGGAGCGGGTGGCAGGGTGGGCGAAAAACTGTTTTTT. Protein: CASSLGAGGRVGEKLFF. The rearrangement joins TRBV7-8 to TRBJ1-4, with D maybe TRBD1 (5 bases). Germline CDR1 reads SGHVS; CDR2 reads FQNEAQ. Deletions cut 1 base from V and 8 bases from J, with 20 bases between. The CDR3 length is 17 residues.

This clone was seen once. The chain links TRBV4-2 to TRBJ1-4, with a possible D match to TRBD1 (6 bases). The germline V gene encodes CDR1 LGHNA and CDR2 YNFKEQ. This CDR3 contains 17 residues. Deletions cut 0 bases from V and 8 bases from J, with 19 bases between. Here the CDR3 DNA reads TGTGCCAGCAGCCAAGAAGGCCCCGAGGACCAGGGGGAAAAACTGTTTTTT. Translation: CASSQEGPEDQGEKLFF.

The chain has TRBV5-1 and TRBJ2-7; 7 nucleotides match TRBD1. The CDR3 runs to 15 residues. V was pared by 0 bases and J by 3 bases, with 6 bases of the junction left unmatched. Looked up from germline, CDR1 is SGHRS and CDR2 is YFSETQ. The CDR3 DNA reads TGCGCCAGCAGCTTGGAGGCAGGGGGACACTACGAGCAGTACTTC. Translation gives CASSLEAGGHYEQYF.

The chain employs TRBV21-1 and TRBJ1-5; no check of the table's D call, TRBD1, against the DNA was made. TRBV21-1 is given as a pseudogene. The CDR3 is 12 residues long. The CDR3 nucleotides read TGTGCCAGGAACAGGGACAATCAGCCCCAGCATTTT. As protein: CARNRDNQPQHF.

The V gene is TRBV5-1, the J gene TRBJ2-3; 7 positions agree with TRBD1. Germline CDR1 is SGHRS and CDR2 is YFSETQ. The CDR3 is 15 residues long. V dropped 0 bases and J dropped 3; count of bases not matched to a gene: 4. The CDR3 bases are TGCGCCAGCAGCTTGGATGGACAGGCTACAGATACGCAGTATTTT. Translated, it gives CASSLDGQATDTQYF.

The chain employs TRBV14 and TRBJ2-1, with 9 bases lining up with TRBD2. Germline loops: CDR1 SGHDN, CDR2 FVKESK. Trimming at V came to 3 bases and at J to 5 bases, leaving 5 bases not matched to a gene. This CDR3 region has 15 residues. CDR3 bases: TGTGCCAGCAGCCAGGAACTAGCGGGCGACAATGAGCAGTTCTTC. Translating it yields CASSQELAGDNEQFF. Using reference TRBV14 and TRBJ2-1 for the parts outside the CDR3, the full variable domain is EAGVTQFPSHSVIEKGQTVTLRCDPISGHDNLYWYRRVMGKEIKFLLHFVKESKQDESGMPNNRFLAERTGGTYSTLKVQPAELEDSGVYFCASSQELAGDNEQFFGPGTRLTVL.

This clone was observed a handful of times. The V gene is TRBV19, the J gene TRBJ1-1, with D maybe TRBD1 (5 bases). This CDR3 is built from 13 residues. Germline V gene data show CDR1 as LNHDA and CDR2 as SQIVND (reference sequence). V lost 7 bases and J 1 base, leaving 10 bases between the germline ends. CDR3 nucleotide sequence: TGTGCCAGTAAGGCCAGGGAGAACACTGAAGCTTTCTTT. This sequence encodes CASKARENTEAFF.

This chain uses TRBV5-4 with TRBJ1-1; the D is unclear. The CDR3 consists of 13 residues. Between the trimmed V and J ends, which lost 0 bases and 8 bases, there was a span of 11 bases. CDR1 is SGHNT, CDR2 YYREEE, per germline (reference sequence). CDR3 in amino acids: CASSLANSLEAFF. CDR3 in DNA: TGTGCCAGCAGCTTGGCTAACAGTCTAGAAGCTTTCTTT.

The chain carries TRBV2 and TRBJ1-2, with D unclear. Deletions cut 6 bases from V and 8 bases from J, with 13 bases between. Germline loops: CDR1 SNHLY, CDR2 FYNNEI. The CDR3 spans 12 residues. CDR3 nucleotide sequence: TGTGCCAGCAGCGACAATCGATTCGGCTACACCTTC. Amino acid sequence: CASSDNRFGYTF.

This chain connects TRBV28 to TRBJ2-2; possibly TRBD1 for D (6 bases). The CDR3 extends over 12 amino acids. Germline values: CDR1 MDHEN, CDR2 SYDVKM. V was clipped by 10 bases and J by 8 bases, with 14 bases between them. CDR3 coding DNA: TGTGCCACCAACAGGGCGGTGGGGGAGCTGTTTTTT. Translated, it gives CATNRAVGELFF.

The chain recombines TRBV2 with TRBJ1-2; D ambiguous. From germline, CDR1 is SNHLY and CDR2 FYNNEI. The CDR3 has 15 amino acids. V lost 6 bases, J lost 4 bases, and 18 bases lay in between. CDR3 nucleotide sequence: TGTGCCAGCAGCGCGCTTGGTGTTGATTCCTATGGCTACACCTTC. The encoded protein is CASSALGVDSYGYTF.

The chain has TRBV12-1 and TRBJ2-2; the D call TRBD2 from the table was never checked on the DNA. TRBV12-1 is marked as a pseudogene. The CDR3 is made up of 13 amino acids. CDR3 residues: CASSFSGTGELFF. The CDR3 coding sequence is TGTGCCAGCAGCTTTAGCGGCACCGGGGAGCTGTTTTTT.

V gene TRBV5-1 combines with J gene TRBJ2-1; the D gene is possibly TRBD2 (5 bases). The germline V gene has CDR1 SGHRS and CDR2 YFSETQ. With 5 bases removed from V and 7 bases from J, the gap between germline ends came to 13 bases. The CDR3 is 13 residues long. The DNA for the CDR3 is TGCGCCAGCAGGAGGGAGACGGGGAATGAGCAGTTCTTC. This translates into CASRRETGNEQFF.

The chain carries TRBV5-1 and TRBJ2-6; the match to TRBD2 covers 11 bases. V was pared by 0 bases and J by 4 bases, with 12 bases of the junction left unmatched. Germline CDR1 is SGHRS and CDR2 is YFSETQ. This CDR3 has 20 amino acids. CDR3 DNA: TGCGCCAGCAGCTTGGCCTCACCGGGACTAGCGGTAGTCGGGGCCAACGTCCTGACTTTC. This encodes CASSLASPGLAVVGANVLTF.

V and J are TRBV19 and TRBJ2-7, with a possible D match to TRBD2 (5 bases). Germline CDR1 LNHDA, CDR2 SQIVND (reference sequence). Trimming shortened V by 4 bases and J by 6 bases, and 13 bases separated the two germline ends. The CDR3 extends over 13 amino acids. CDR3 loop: CASSTAGRGEQYF. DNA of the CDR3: TGTGCCAGTAGTACCGCGGGCAGAGGCGAGCAGTACTTC. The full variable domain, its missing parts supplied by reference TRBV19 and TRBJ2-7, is DGGITQSPKYLFRKEGQNVTLSCEQNLNHDAMYWYRQDPGQGLRLIYYSQIVNDFQKGDIAEGYSVSREKKESFPLTVTSAQKNPTAFYLCASSTAGRGEQYFGPGTRLTVT.

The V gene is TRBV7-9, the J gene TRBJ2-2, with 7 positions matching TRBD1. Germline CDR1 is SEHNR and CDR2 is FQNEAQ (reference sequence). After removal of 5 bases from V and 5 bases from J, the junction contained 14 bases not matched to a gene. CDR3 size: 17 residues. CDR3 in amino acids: CASSDWDSYNLTGELFF. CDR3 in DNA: TGTGCCAGCAGCGATTGGGACAGCTACAATTTAACCGGGGAGCTGTTTTTT.